The following is a T cell receptor beta chain sequence with its context. Its antigen remains undetermined. Within one base of it there is no much larger clone, and no base qualities were kept. According to the germline V gene, CDR1 reads MNHEY and CDR2 reads SVGAGI. V gives up 4 bases and J gives up 0 bases, and the segment between their germline ends measures 12 bases. The cysteine opens and the phenylalanine closes a CDR3 of 15 amino acids. Just CDR3 DNA is preserved here, 45 bases in frame from base 1. The data were taken from a study of OX40 agonist ivuxolimab in advanced cancers. Regarding the research as a whole: Ivuxolimab was a fully human IgG2 agonistic monoclonal antibody targeting the costimulatory receptor OX40 (CD134). Intravenous ivuxolimab was administered to patients every 2 weeks at six dose levels: 0.01, 0.1, 0.3, 1.5, 3 and 10 mg/kg. Among the roughly 50 dose-escalation patients, about 20 had hepatocellular carcinoma, roughly 15 melanoma, 9 renal cell carcinoma and 9 head and neck cancer. A male proportion of around 83% and a mean age of 60 years, ranging from roughly 23 to 79, were recorded for the dose-escalation cohort. Patients were allowed to have had prior anti-PD-1, anti-PD-L1 or anti-CTLA-4 therapy, and 40% of the dose-escalation patients had previously received checkpoint inhibitors. Partial responses occurred in three dose-escalation patients, of whom one had hepatocellular carcinoma and two had cutaneous melanoma. The point of sequencing TCRbeta in the periphery was to test whether ivuxolimab changed TCR sequence diversity and drove clonal T-cell expansion. The monotherapy dose-escalation portion (N ≈ 56 patients) of the phase I ivuxolimab trial is reported in the paper.

The trial excluded patients who had a history of autoimmune disease or were on systemic immunosuppression. Peripheral blood for TCR sequencing was collected from all dose cohorts at baseline, on cycle 4 day 1, and on cycle 7 day 1. The samples were drawn from a first-in-human, open-label, multicenter phase I dose-escalation trial of ivuxolimab. Adults with locally advanced or metastatic melanoma, renal cell, hepatocellular, or head and neck squamous cell carcinoma were enrolled in the trial. Before TCR sequencing, CD4+ T cells and CD8+ T cells from peripheral blood were sorted into separate populations. General findings and caveats noted by the study authors: At doses from 0.1 to 3.0 mg/kg, clonal expansion was seen in both CD4+ and CD8+ blood T cells between baseline and week 6. Low levels of normalized T-cell clonal expansion were also seen in some nonresponding patients. Partial responders in the 0.1-3.0 mg/kg groups had among the lowest normalized peripheral clonal expansion, especially among CD8+ T cells. On average, CD8+ T cells showed more expanded clones than CD4+ T cells after ivuxolimab. Which antigens the clonally expanded peripheral T cells were specific for was not determined.

Genomic DNA was extracted from sorted cells for sequencing of the TCRbeta CDR3 region. The immunoSEQ Assay was used to sequence the TCRbeta CDR3 regions. TCRdb mirrors the immuneACCESS table, restricted to in-frame sequences. Some clones are absent from its copies; in checked studies, under half trace to an unresolved V gene, and the reason for the others is unknown. Across this sample there are about 36,000 clones, with around 77% seen only once. About a fifth of the sample comes from the top ten. Material: CD4+ or CD8+ T cells sorted from blood, obtained in a trial of the OX40 agonist ivuxolimab. The rearrangement joined TRBV6-5 to TRBJ1-1, with a tentative D gene TRBD1 over 5 matching bases. This clonotype was obtained from an adult with an advanced solid tumor such as melanoma, head and neck, liver or kidney cancer. The CDR3 is CASSFWQGLNTEAFF. The DNA sequence reads TGTGCCAGCAGTTTTTGGCAGGGCCTGAACACTGAAGCTTTCTTT.